The clone carrying this T cell receptor (beta chain) was detected a few times. The antigen is undetermined. The data are from a study of identical twins. Study-wide results and limits: Beta out-of-frame sequences displayed a weaker excess of sharing between twins.

TCRdb analysed the 5' RACE reads with MiXCR anew, one entry per CDR3 protein. The sample contains 500,000 to 650,000 distinct CDR3 sequences, about a fifth of which appear only once. There are 18 residues in the CDR3. Germline V gives CDR1 KGHDR, CDR2 SFDVKD. The ends lost 3 bases at V and 0 bases at J; junction bases unmatched: 7. These data were also filed under a second study, of yellow fever vaccine responses in identical twins.

This receptor was identified in a woman under 30 in good health. Material for sequencing was CD4+ T cells sorted from blood. The chain uses TRBV24-1 and TRBJ2-3, with TRBD2 matching over 11 bases. The DNA of the CDR3 is TGTGCCACCAGTGATCCCGGGACTAGCGGCATGAGCACAGATACGCAGTATTTT. Amino acids: CATSDPGTSGMSTDTQYF.